A selection of T cell receptor beta chains follows, all from one sample in a study of blood T cell repertoires in COVID-19. The assay was immunoSEQ multiplex PCR, and TCRdb's table has in-frame clones only and misses some. This table holds roughly 220,000 clones, roughly 79% found once. The sequencing input was peripheral blood. These receptors were collected from a woman of 80 years or more with COVID-19, enrolled during active disease. Each CDR3 is given with its conserved first and last residue. The D gene is left open where the match is weak. Clone sizes are given selectively: once, few, many, or a class where the clone is expanded.

TGTGCCAGCAGCCTTGGGGGGGCAGGGTCTAAGCCCCAGCATTTT | CASSLGGAGSKPQHF | once | TRBV7-9 | . | TRBJ1-5
TGTGCCAGCAGCTTGCCGGGACACGGAAGGAACACCATATATTTT | CASSLPGHGRNTIYF | . | TRBV7-3 | . | TRBJ1-3
TGTGCCAGCAGCTCCTCGACAGGGGTGGCCCGGTCCTACGAGCAGTACTTC | CASSSSTGVARSYEQYF | . | TRBV7-9 | TRBD1 | TRBJ2-7
TGTGCCAGCAGCTTGGTCTTGGCGGGAGGCCGTCTGTACCAAGAGACCCAGTACTTC | CASSLVLAGGRLYQETQYF | . | TRBV5-5 | TRBD2 | TRBJ2-5
TGTGCCAGCAAACCCCCGGCGGGAAATGAGCAGTTCTTC | CASKPPAGNEQFF | . | TRBV6-5 | . | TRBJ2-1
TGTGCCAGCAGTTACCGCCGGGACAGGGGTTCTGAAGCTTTCTTT | CASSYRRDRGSEAFF | . | TRBV6-5 | TRBD1 | TRBJ1-1
TGTGCCAGCTCATCGGACACCCCAGCGAGTGAGCAGTTCTTC | CASSSDTPASEQFF | . | TRBV18 | . | TRBJ2-1
TGTGCCAGCAGTAAAAGCGGCGGGGGGGCCAATGAGCAGTTCTTC | CASSKSGGGANEQFF | . | TRBV6-5 | TRBD2 | TRBJ2-1
TGCGCCAGCAGGGTAAGTGGCGGAAACACTGAAGCTTTCTTT | CASRVSGGNTEAFF | . | TRBV4-3 | . | TRBJ1-1
TGTGCCAGCAGTCTAGGGACTAGCGGGAGTCCACATCCCTACAATGAGCAGTTCTTC | CASSLGTSGSPHPYNEQFF | . | TRBV6-6 | TRBD2 | TRBJ2-1
TGTGCCAGCAGCTTAGGACTCCAGGGCTACAATGAGCAGTTCTTC | CASSLGLQGYNEQFF | . | TRBV7-2 | . | TRBJ2-1
TGCGCCAGCGGACCGGACAGGCTCTCCTACGAGCAGTACTTC | CASGPDRLSYEQYF | once | TRBV10-2 | TRBD1 | TRBJ2-7
TGTGCCAGCAGCTTAGGACAGGGGACAAGGGAGCAGTACTTC | CASSLGQGTREQYF | . | TRBV7-2 | TRBD1 | TRBJ2-7
TGTGCCAGCAGCCAGGACAGGTCGATCTCTGGAAACACCATATATTTT | CASSQDRSISGNTIYF | . | TRBV3-1/TRBV3-2 | TRBD1 | TRBJ1-3
TGTGCCAGCACTATCCGACAGGGGGCTAACTCCTACAATGAGCAGTTCTTC | CASTIRQGANSYNEQFF | once | TRBV27 | TRBD1 | TRBJ2-1
TGCGCCAGCAGCCACGAGACTAGCGATCGCACCGGGGAGCTGTTTTTT | CASSHETSDRTGELFF | . | TRBV4-3 | TRBD2 | TRBJ2-2